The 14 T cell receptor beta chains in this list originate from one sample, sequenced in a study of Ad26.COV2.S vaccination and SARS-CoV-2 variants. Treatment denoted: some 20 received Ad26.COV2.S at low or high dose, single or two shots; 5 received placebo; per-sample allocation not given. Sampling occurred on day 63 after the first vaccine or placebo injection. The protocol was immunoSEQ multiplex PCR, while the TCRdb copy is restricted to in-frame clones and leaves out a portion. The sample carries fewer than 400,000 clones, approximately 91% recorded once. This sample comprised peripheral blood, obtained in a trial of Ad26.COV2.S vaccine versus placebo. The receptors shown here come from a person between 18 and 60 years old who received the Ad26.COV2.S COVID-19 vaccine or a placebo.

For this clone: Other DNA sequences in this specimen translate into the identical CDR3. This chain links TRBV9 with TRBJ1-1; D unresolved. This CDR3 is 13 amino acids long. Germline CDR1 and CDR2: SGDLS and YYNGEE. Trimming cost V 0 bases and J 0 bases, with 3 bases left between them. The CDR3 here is CASSVAVNTEAFF. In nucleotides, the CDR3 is TGTGCCAGCAGCGTAGCCGTGAACACTGAAGCTTTCTTT.

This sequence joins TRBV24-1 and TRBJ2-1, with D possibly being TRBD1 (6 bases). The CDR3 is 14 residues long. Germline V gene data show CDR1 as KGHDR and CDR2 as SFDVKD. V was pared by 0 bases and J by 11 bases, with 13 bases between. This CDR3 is CATSDLLEQGQQFF. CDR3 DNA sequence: TGTGCCACCAGTGATTTGCTTGAACAGGGCCAGCAGTTCTTC.

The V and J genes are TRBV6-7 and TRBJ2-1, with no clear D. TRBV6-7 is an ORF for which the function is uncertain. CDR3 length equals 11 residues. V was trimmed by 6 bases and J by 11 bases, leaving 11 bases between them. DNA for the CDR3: TGTGCCAGCAGCATCCCCCCGCAGCAGTTCTTC. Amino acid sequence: CASSIPPQQFF.

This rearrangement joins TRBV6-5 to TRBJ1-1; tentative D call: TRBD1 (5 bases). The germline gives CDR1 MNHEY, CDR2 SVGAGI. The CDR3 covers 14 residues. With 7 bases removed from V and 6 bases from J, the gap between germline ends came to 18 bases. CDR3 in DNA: TGTGCCAGCACCTCTCCGGGGGGGGTCCCTGAAGCTTTCTTT. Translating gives CASTSPGGVPEAFF.

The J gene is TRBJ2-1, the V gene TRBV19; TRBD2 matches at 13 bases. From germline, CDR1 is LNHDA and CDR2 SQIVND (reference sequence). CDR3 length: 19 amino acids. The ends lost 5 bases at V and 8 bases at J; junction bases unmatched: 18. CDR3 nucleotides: TGTGCCAGTAGTCCCCAACTAGCGGGAGGGCCTCTAGTTAGGGATGAGCAGTTCTTC. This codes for CASSPQLAGGPLVRDEQFF.

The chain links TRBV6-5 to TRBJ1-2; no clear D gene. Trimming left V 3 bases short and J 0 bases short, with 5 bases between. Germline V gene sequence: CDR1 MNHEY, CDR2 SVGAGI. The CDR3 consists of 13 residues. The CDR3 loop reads CASSYFTNYGYTF. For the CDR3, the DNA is TGTGCCAGCAGTTATTTCACTAACTATGGCTACACCTTC.

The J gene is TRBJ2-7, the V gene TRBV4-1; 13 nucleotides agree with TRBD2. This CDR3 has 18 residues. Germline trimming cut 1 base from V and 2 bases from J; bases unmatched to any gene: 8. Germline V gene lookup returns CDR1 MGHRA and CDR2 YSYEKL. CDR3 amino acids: CASSQVELAGGPTYEQYF. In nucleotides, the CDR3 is TGCGCCAGCAGCCAAGTCGAACTAGCGGGAGGGCCCACCTACGAGCAGTACTTC.

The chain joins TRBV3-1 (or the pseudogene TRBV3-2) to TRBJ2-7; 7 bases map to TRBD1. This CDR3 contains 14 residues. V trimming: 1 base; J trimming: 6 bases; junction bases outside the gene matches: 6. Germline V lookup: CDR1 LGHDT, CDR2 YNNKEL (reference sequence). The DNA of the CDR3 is TGTGCCAGCAGCCAAGGTCTTACAGGGGTCGAGCAGTACTTC. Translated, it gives CASSQGLTGVEQYF.

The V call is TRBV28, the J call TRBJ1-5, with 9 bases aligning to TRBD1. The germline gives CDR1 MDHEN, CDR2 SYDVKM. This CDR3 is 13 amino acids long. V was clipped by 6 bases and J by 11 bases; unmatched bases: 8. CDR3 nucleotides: TGTGCCAGCAGCCGGGACAGGGTCGAGTCCCAGCATTTT. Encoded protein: CASSRDRVESQHF.

The CDR3 coding sequence is TGTGCCACCAGCAGAGACGGCGCTCGCCGGGAAGCTTTCTTT. Its translation is CATSRDGARREAFF. The chain is built from TRBV15 and TRBJ1-1, with unresolved D. This CDR3 is built from 14 residues. Trimming cost V 0 bases and J 8 bases, with 13 bases left between them. Germline V gene data show CDR1 as LNHNV and CDR2 as YYDKDF (reference sequence).

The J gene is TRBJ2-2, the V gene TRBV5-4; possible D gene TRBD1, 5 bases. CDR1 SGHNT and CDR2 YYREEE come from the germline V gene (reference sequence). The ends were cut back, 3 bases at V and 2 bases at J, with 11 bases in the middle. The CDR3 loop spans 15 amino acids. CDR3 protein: CASSSRVRNTGELFF. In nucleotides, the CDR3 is TGTGCCAGCAGCTCCAGGGTTCGAAACACCGGGGAGCTGTTTTTT. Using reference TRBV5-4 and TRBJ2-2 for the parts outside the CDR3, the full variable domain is ETGVTQSPTHLIKTRGQQVTLRCSSQSGHNTVSWYQQALGQGPQFIFQYYREEENGRGNFPPRFSGLQFPNYSSELNVNALELDDSALYLCASSSRVRNTGELFFGEGSRLTVL.

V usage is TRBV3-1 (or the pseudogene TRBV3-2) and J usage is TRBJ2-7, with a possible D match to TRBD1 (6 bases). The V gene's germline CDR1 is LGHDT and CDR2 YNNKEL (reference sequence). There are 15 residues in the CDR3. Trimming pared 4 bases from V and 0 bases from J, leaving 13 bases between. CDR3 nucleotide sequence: TGTGCCAGCAGCCGAGAGACAGGTTTCTCCTACGAGCAGTACTTC. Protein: CASSRETGFSYEQYF.

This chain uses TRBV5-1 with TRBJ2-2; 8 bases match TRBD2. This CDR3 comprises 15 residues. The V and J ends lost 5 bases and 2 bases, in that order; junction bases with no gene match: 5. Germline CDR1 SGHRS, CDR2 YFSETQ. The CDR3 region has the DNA TGCGCCAGCAGGGCTAGCGGGCTAAACACCGGGGAGCTGTTTTTT. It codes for CASRASGLNTGELFF.

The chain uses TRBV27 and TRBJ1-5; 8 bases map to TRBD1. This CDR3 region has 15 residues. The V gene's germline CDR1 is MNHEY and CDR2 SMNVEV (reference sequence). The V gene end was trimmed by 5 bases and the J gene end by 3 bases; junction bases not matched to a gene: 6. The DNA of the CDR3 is TGTGCCAGCAGTCCCAGGGGGCAAGTCAATCAGCCCCAGCATTTT. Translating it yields CASSPRGQVNQPQHF.